Below are 5 T cell receptor beta chains sequenced from a single sample in a study of T cells in Graves' hyperthyroidism and ophthalmopathy. Regions amplified from RNA transcripts were the TCR beta CDR3 regions. TCR CDR3 underwent first-round RT-PCR with the HTBI primer set. TCRdb recomputed calls from the multiplex PCR reads with MiXCR, one row per CDR3 protein. This table has around 690,000 distinct CDR3 sequences, 15% to 20% appearing once. Sequences were obtained from blood. Source of these receptors: a man aged 45 to 65 with Graves' hyperthyroidism.

About this clonotype itself: The junction shows a germline mismatch at one end, possibly a read error. The genes are TRBV3-1 and TRBJ2-5, with 7 bases aligning to TRBD2. Germline CDR1 is LGHDT and CDR2 is YNNKEL (reference sequence). This CDR3 has 18 residues. CDR3 DNA sequence: TGTGTCAGCAGCCCCCTTCTGGAACTAGCGAGTAACCAAGAGACCCAGTACTTC. Its translation: CVSSPLLELASNQETQYF.

V usage is TRBV19 and J usage is TRBJ2-2; a weak D match, TRBD2 (6 bases). The V gene's germline CDR1 is LNHDA and CDR2 SQIVND (reference sequence). Trimming took 0 bases from V and 4 from J, leaving 18 bases between them. CDR3 size: 18 residues. The CDR3: CASSIDLVAVGGTGELFF. CDR3 nucleotide sequence: TGTGCCAGTAGTATAGATCTTGTGGCGGTGGGGGGCACCGGGGAGCTGTTTTTT.

At least ten counts were recorded for this clonotype. The chain combines TRBV7-9 with TRBJ2-5; D gene uncertain. V was cut by 3 bases and J by 5 bases, with 16 bases left in between. The CDR3 is made up of 15 amino acids. Germline loops: CDR1 SEHNR, CDR2 FQNEAQ (reference sequence). CDR3 coding DNA: TGTGCCAGCAGCTTTAAGGAAACGTTTGCCGAGACCCAGTACTTC. Protein product: CASSFKETFAETQYF. Using reference TRBV7-9 and TRBJ2-5 for the parts outside the CDR3, the full variable domain is DTGVSQNPRHKITKRGQNVTFRCDPISEHNRLYWYRQTLGQGPEFLTYFQNEAQLEKSRLLSDRFSAERPKGSFSTLEIQRTEQGDSAMYLCASSFKETFAETQYFGPGTRLLVL.

This clonotype was observed a few times. V usage is TRBV6-5 and J usage is TRBJ2-1; 8 bases align to TRBD2. J gave up 4 bases and V 2 bases, and 7 bases lay outside the gene matches. CDR1 and CDR2 (germline): MNHEY, SVGAGI. The CDR3 covers 16 residues. In DNA, the CDR3 is TGTGCCAGCAGTTACGGGGCTAGCGGGCCTTACAATGAGCAGTTCTTC. Translating gives CASSYGASGPYNEQFF.

The rearrangement uses TRBV5-5 and TRBJ2-7; a possible D gene is TRBD2 (5 bases). CDR3 length equals 14 residues. Trimming removed 1 base at V and 4 bases at J, with 12 bases between. Germline CDR1 reads SGHKS; CDR2 reads YYEKEE (reference sequence). This CDR3 reads CASSLTGNAYEQYF. CDR3 DNA sequence: TGTGCCAGCAGCTTGACCGGGAACGCGTACGAGCAGTACTTC.